What follows is one T cell receptor beta chain and its context. Its recognized antigen is unknown. Qualities for individual bases were not recorded, and no much larger clone is one base off. For CDR1 and CDR2, the germline V gene lists SGHTA and FQGTGA. The junction shows trimming of 2 bases on V and 4 bases on J, plus 6 bases between the germline ends. The CDR3 holds 13 amino acids from the cysteine to the phenylalanine. Just the 39-base CDR3 DNA is kept, in frame starting at base 1. This record belongs to a study of blood T cell repertoires in COVID-19 (dated by TCRdb to the early 2020s). About the study as a whole: Samples from collaborators originated in the United States, Italy and Spain and spanned both the acute and convalescent phases of COVID-19. Where available, HLA class I and class II types were obtained from metadata supplied by the sample provider rather than from assay-based typing. The repertoires were released in a freely available public database meant as a resource for research on the immune response to SARS-CoV-2. Subjects who had been exposed to COVID-19, were actively infected with it, or had recovered from it provided the deeply sampled blood TCRbeta repertoires that made up the dataset. The samples were drawn from two sources: the first 160 participants of the ongoing ImmuneRACE study, and fewer than 1,500 subjects contributed by 6 global collaborators. A de-identified subject ID, COVID-19 status, age in years and sex were almost always included in the sample metadata. The prospective study material was composed of cDNA or gDNA derived from T cells, B-cell-depleted T cells, or PBMCs. Results and caveats for the whole study, not just this receptor: Clinical and demographic metadata were provided uncurated, with the amount varying by source and participant.

The immunoSEQ Assay, a bias-controlled multiplex PCR, was used to amplify TCRbeta CDR3 regions from genomic DNA. The source study handled its data this way. Nucleated cell counts per sample were estimated from amplification of reference gene primers within the assay. To quantify the absolute abundance of each unique TCRbeta CDR3 rearrangement, sequence reads were collapsed and filtered. For each sample, productive Simpson clonality was calculated as the square root of Simpson's diversity index across productive rearrangements. TCRdb retrieved this table from immuneACCESS and kept in-frame rearrangements only. Not all clones are present; in checked studies, unresolved V genes account for under half, and no reason is known for the remainder. The DNA was the basis for D and trimming; V, J and clone size are from that table. The sample includes a few hundred thousand clones, with 85% observed a single time. The ten largest account for 2.4% of the sample.

One collaborating source in Seattle enrolled patients while the patients were actively infected and followed the patients over time throughout the course of disease. Whole blood was collected in K2EDTA tubes by collaborating institutions according to the institutions' own protocols. For TCRbeta analysis, collaborator samples were shipped as frozen whole blood, as isolated PBMCs, or as DNA extracted from either sample type. The rearranged chain carries TRBV7-3 and TRBJ1-5, with the D gene uncertain. This TCR was recovered from a woman in her 70s with COVID-19, enrolled during active disease. Sequenced material: peripheral blood. Here the CDR3 is given as CASSLSSNQPQHF. The nucleotides read TGTGCCAGCAGCTTATCGAGTAATCAGCCCCAGCATTTT. Where the CDR3 stops, the reference TRBV7-3 and TRBJ1-5 genes take over; the full variable domain is GAGVSQTPSNKVTEKGKYVELRCDPISGHTALYWYRQSLGQGPEFLIYFQGTGAADDSGLPNDRFFAVRPEGSVSTLKIQRTERGDSAVYLCASSLSSNQPQHFGDGTRLSIL.